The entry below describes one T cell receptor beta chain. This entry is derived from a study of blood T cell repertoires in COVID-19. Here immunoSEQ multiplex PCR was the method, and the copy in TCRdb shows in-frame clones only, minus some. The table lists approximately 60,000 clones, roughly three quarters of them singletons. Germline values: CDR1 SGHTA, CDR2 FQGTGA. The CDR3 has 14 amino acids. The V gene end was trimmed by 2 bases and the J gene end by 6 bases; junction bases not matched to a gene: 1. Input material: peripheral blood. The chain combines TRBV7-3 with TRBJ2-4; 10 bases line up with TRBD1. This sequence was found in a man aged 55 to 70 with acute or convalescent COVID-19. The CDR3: CASSLGTGVNIQYF. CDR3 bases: TGTGCCAGCAGCTTAGGGACAGGGGTAAACATTCAGTACTTC.